This TCR beta chain was obtained from a study of human T cells and chemical hapten exposure. V was cut by 3 bases and J by 7 bases, with 13 bases left in between. CDR3 length: 13 amino acids. Looked up from germline, CDR1 is SGHTA and CDR2 is FQGNSA. Time point reported: patch test 2, 6 weeks after DPC sensitization. Treatment in this sample: therapeutic diphenylcyclopropenone sensitization with weekly scalp DPC. The template was total RNA from unfractionated whole blood. MiXCR, run by TCRdb on the RACE reads, gives a single entry per CDR3 protein. The profile covers 70,000 to 90,000 distinct CDR3 sequences, with around 9.3% appearing a single time and about 5% taken by the ten largest.

V usage is TRBV7-2 and J usage is TRBJ2-7; no clear D gene. This clonotype was obtained from a woman aged 45-60 years with alopecia areata. Some clones in this sample may be carry-over from other donors' samples. Material: whole blood, obtained in connection with sensitization to the hapten diphenylcyclopropenone (DPC). The CDR3 region has the DNA TGTGCCAGCAGCTTTTCCGAGTTGGGAGAGCAGTACTTC. Translation gives CASSFSELGEQYF.